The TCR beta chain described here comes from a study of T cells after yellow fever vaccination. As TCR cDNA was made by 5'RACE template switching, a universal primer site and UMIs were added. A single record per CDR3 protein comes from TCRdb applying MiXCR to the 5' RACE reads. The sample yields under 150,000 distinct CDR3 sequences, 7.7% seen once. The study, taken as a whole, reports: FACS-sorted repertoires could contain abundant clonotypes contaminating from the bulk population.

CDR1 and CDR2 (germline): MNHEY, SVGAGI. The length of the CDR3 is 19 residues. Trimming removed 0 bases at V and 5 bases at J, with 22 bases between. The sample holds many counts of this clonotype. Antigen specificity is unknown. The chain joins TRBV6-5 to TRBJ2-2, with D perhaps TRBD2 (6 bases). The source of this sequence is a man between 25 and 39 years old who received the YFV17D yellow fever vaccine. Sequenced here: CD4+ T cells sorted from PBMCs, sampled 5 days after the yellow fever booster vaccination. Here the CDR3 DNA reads TGTGCCAGCAGTTACTCGGAGGGGAGTGTACCGATTTGGACCGGGGAGCTGTTTTTT. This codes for CASSYSEGSVPIWTGELFF.